The 4 T cell receptor beta chains below all came from one sample that was sequenced in a study of blood T cell repertoires in COVID-19. The repertoire was sequenced with immunoSEQ multiplex PCR; TCRdb's copy has only in-frame clones and lacks some. The table lists 150,000 to 200,000 clones, around 85% of them singletons. Sequencing was performed on peripheral blood. The receptor set was obtained from a man over 45 who had recovered from COVID-19.

The CDR3 sequence is CASSLGGSGTHYEQYF. CDR3 nucleotides: TGCGCCAGCAGCTTGGGGGGTAGCGGGACCCACTACGAGCAGTACTTC. V and J are TRBV5-1 and TRBJ2-7; 8 bases agree with TRBD2. This CDR3 is 16 amino acids long. V trimming: 0 bases; J trimming: 3 bases; junction bases outside the gene matches: 8. Germline assignment: CDR1 SGHRS and CDR2 YFSETQ.

The chain carries TRBV2 and TRBJ1-1; the match to TRBD1 covers 8 bases. The junction had 10 bases not matched to a gene; V was cut back by 6 bases and J by 7 bases. Germline loops: CDR1 SNHLY, CDR2 FYNNEI. The CDR3 loop spans 14 amino acids. The CDR3 region is CASRKTGTGHEAFF. In nucleotides, the CDR3 is TGTGCCAGCAGGAAAACAGGGACAGGCCATGAAGCTTTCTTT.

This clone was counted once. The rearrangement joins TRBV5-1 to TRBJ2-5; 7 bases line up with TRBD2. This CDR3 spans 17 amino acids. Germline V gives CDR1 SGHRS, CDR2 YFSETQ. The trim removed 7 bases at V and 5 bases at J, leaving 20 bases unmatched. Here the CDR3 reads CASGPGRFQTRLETQYF. The DNA for the CDR3 is TGCGCCAGCGGTCCCGGGAGGTTTCAGACCCGCCTGGAGACCCAGTACTTC.

CDR3 sequence (DNA): TGTGCCAGCAGCCTATTCGGGAGCACTGAAGCTTTCTTT. This encodes CASSLFGSTEAFF. V usage is TRBV11-2 and J usage is TRBJ1-1, with D hard to call. The germline gives CDR1 SGHAT, CDR2 FQNNGV. V was cut by 5 bases and J by 4 bases, with 11 bases left in between. The CDR3 spans 13 residues.